The sequence of this TCR beta chain was determined in a study of T cell responses to AZD1222 COVID-19 vaccine. Study-level findings and limits: The donors showed a predominance of white British ancestry and of females, with possible underestimation of clonal diversity. Spike-specific TCRs gained breadth and depth after people received two AZD1222 doses. Reportedly, nearly half the spike-specific TCRs target unmutated variant regions.

The data were produced by immunoSEQ multiplex PCR, yet TCRdb's version contains in-frame clones alone and is incomplete. The sample yields some 130,000 clones, about nine tenths seen once. CDR1 is SGHNT, CDR2 YYREEE, per germline (reference sequence). The V and J ends lost 10 bases and 0 bases, in that order; junction bases with no gene match: 9. The CDR3 length is 16 residues. Details on this clone: Its antigen is not known.

The input for sequencing was peripheral blood, taken on day 0 of AZD1222 vaccination. The chain uses TRBV5-4 and TRBJ2-4; 11 bases are a match to TRBD2. The clonotype originates from an adult in good health. CDR3 DNA: TGTGCCTATGGAGCTAGCGGGGGGCTAGCCAAAAACATTCAGTACTTC. Protein: CAYGASGGLAKNIQYF. Full variable domain (missing parts from reference TRBV5-4 and TRBJ2-4): ETGVTQSPTHLIKTRGQQVTLRCSSQSGHNTVSWYQQALGQGPQFIFQYYREEENGRGNFPPRFSGLQFPNYSSELNVNALELDDSALYLCAYGASGGLAKNIQYFGAGTRLSVL.